This TCR beta chain was identified in a study of neurological immune-mediated disorders. The sample holds many counts of this clonotype. TCRdb itself ran the 5' RACE reads through MiXCR, one entry per CDR3 protein. The sample consists of roughly 70,000 distinct CDR3 sequences, around 5.5% of them appearing once. Trimming took off 7 bases at V and 2 bases at J, with 11 bases between the two ends. This CDR3 is built from 13 residues. Germline V gene lookup returns CDR1 SGHRS and CDR2 YFSETQ. Material: PBMCs. This TCR came from a woman aged 25 to 39 with multiple sclerosis. V gene TRBV5-1 combines with J gene TRBJ2-3, with D possibly TRBD2 on 5 matching bases. The chain's CDR3 is CASSGRNTDTQYF. Written as DNA, the CDR3 is TGCGCCAGCTCTGGGAGAAACACAGATACGCAGTATTTT.